Sequencing of this T cell receptor beta chain was carried out in a study of human T cells and chemical hapten exposure. Study-wide points: Donors, who had alopecia, may show an immune response that differs from healthy people's.

A word on this clonotype: Antigen unknown.

Library preparation tagged each individual cDNA molecule with a unique molecular identifier. TCRdb reprocessed the RACE reads via MiXCR and lists one record per CDR3 protein. The sample lists 45,000 to 65,000 distinct CDR3 sequences; 9.9% were seen once. Time point described: pre-sensitization, week 0. Treatment: therapeutic diphenylcyclopropenone sensitization with weekly scalp DPC. Each patch test followed a blood draw. CDR1 is MDHEN, CDR2 SYDVKM, per germline. Trimming pared 6 bases from V and 0 bases from J, leaving 14 bases between. This CDR3 region has 15 residues. The V call is TRBV28, the J call TRBJ2-5, with D perhaps matching TRBD1 (6 bases). The receptor was derived from a man aged 40-50 years with alopecia areata. Some clones in this sample may be carry-over from other donors' samples. This specimen was whole blood, taken in connection with sensitization to the hapten diphenylcyclopropenone (DPC). The CDR3 here is CASSPSRGHQETQYF. The CDR3 DNA is TGTGCCAGCAGCCCCTCCAGGGGCCACCAAGAGACCCAGTACTTC.